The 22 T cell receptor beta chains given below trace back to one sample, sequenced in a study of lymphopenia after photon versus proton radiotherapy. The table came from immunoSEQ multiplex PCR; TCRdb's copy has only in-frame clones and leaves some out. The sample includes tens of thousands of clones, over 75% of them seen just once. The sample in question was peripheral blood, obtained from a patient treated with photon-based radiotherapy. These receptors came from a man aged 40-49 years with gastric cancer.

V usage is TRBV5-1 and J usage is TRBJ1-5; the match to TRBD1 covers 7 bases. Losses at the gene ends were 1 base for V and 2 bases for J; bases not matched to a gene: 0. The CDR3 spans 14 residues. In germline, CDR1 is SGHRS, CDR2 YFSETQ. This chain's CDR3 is CASSLTGGNQPQHF. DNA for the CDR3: TGCGCCAGCAGCTTGACAGGGGGCAATCAGCCCCAGCATTTT.

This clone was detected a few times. CDR3 loop: CASSIGPGANVLTF. CDR3 nucleotide sequence: TGTGCCAGTAGTATAGGGCCGGGGGCCAACGTCCTGACTTTC. The chain has TRBV19 and TRBJ2-6; D is unclear. From germline, CDR1 is LNHDA and CDR2 SQIVND (reference sequence). Trimming shortened V by 1 base and J by 4 bases, and 5 bases separated the two germline ends. CDR3 length: 14 residues.

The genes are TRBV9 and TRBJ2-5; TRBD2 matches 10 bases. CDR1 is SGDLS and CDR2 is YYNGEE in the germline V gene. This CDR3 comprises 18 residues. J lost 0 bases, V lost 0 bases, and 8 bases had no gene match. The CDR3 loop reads CASSVGLAGAQYQETQYF. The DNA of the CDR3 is TGTGCCAGCAGCGTAGGTCTAGCGGGGGCTCAGTACCAAGAGACCCAGTACTTC.

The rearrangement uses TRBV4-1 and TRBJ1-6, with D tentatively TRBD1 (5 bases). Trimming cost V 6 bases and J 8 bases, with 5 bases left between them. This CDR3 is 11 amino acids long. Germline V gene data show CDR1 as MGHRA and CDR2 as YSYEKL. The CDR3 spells CASRGDSPLHF. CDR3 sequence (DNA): TGCGCCAGCAGGGGGGATTCACCCCTCCACTTT.

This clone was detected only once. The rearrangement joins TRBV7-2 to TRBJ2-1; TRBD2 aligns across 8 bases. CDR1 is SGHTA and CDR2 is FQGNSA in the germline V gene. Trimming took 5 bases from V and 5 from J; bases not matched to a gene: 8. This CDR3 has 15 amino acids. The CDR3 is CASSPQPGGNNEQFF. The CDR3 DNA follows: TGTGCCAGCAGCCCCCAGCCGGGGGGGAACAATGAGCAGTTCTTC. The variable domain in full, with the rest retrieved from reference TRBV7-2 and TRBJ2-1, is GAGVSQSPSNKVTEKGKDVELRCDPISGHTALYWYRQSLGQGLEFLIYFQGNSAPDKSGLPSDRFSAERTGGSVSTLTIQRTQQEDSAVYLCASSPQPGGNNEQFFGPGTRLTVL.

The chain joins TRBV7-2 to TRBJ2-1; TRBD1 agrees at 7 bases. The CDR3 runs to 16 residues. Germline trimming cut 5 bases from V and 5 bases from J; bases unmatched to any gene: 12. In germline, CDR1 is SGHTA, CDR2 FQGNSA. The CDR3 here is CASSTGQARSHNEQFF. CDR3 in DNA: TGTGCCAGCAGCACCGGACAGGCCAGATCCCACAATGAGCAGTTCTTC.

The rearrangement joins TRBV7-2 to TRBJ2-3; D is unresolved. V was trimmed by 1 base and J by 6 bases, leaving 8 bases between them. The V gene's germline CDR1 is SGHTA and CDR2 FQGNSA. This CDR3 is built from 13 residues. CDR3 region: CASSLDQRDTQYF. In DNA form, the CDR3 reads TGTGCCAGCAGCTTAGACCAACGGGATACGCAGTATTTT. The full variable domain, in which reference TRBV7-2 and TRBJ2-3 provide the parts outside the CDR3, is GAGVSQSPSNKVTEKGKDVELRCDPISGHTALYWYRQSLGQGLEFLIYFQGNSAPDKSGLPSDRFSAERTGGSVSTLTIQRTQQEDSAVYLCASSLDQRDTQYFGPGTRLTVL.

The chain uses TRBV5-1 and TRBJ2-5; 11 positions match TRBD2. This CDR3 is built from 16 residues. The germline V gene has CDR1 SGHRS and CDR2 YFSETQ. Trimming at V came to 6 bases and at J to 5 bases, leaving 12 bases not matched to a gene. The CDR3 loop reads CASTRAASGGSETQYF. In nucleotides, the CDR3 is TGCGCCAGCACCCGGGCGGCTAGCGGGGGGTCCGAGACCCAGTACTTC.

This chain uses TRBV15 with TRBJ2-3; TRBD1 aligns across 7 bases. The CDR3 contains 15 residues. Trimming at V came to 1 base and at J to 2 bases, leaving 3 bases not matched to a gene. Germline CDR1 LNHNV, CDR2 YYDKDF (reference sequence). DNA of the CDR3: TGTGCCACCAGCAGAGGGGACAGTTACACAGATACGCAGTATTTT. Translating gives CATSRGDSYTDTQYF.

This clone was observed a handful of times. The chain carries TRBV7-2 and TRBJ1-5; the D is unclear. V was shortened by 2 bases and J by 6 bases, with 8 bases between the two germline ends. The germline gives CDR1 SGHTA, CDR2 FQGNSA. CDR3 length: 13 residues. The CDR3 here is CASSLRGSQPQHF. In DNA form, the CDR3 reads TGTGCCAGCAGCTTACGGGGTAGTCAGCCCCAGCATTTT. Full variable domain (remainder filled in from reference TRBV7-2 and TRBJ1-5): GAGVSQSPSNKVTEKGKDVELRCDPISGHTALYWYRQSLGQGLEFLIYFQGNSAPDKSGLPSDRFSAERTGGSVSTLTIQRTQQEDSAVYLCASSLRGSQPQHFGDGTRLSIL.

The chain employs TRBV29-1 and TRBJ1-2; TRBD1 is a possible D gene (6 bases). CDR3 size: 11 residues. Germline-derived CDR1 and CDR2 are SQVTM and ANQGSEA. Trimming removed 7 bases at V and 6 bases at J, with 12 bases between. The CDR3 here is CSALGGDGYTF. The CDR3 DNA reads TGCAGCGCCTTAGGGGGGGATGGCTACACCTTC.

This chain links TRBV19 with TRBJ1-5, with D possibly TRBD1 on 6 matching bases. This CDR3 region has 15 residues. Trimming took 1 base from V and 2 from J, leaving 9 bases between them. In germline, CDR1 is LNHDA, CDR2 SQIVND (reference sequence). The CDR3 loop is CASSIARQGNQPQHF. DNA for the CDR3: TGTGCCAGTAGTATAGCCCGACAGGGCAATCAGCCCCAGCATTTT.

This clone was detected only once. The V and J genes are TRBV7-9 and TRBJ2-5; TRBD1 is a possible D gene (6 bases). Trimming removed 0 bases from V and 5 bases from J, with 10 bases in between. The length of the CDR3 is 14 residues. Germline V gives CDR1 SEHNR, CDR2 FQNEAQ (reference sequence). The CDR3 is CASSLAGGRETQYF. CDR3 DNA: TGTGCCAGCAGCTTAGCAGGGGGTAGGGAGACCCAGTACTTC.

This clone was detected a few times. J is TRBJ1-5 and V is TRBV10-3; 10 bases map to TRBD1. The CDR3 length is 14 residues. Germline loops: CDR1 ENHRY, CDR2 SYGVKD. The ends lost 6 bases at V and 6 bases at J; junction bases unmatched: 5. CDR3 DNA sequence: TGTGCCATCAGGCTGACAGGGGGCGGTCAGCCCCAGCATTTT. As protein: CAIRLTGGGQPQHF.

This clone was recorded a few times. The CDR3 here is CASSGHLNTEAFF. The CDR3 DNA reads as TGTGCCAGCAGTGGACACCTCAACACTGAAGCTTTCTTT. V usage is TRBV27 and J usage is TRBJ1-1, with D possibly TRBD1 on 5 matching bases. Deletions cut 5 bases from V and 2 bases from J, with 9 bases between. The CDR3 runs 13 residues. Germline V gives CDR1 MNHEY, CDR2 SMNVEV (reference sequence).

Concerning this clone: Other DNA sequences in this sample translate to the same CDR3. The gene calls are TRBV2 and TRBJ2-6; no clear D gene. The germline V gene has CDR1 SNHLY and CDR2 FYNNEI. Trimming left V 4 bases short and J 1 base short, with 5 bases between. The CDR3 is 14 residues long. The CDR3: CASSGGSGANVLTF. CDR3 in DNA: TGTGCCAGCAGTGGGGGATCTGGGGCCAACGTCCTGACTTTC.

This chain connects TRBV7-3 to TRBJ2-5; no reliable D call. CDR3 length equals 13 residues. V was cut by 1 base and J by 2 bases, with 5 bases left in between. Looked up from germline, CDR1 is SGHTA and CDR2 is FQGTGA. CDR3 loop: CASSLNLQETQYF. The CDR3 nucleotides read TGTGCCAGCAGCTTAAACCTTCAAGAGACCCAGTACTTC.

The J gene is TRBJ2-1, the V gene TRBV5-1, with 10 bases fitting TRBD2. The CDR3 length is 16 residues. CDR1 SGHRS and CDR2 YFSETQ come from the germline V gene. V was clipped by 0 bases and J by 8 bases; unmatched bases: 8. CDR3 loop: CASSLGGTSAHHEQFF. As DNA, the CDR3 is TGCGCCAGCAGCTTGGGTGGGACTAGCGCTCACCATGAGCAGTTCTTC.

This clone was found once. CDR3 sequence (DNA): TGTGCCAGCAGCACCGATGGGGCATCGAACACCGGGGAGCTGTTTTTT. This codes for CASSTDGASNTGELFF. The chain links TRBV7-3 to TRBJ2-2, with D tentatively TRBD1 (5 bases). V lost 5 bases and J 0 bases, leaving 13 bases between the germline ends. This CDR3 spans 16 amino acids. The germline V gene has CDR1 SGHTA and CDR2 FQGTGA.

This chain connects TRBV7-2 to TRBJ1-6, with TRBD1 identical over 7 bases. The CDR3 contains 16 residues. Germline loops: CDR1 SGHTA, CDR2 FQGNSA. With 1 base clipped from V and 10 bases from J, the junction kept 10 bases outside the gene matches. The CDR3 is CASSLEWEGAGSPLHF. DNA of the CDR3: TGTGCCAGCAGCTTAGAATGGGAGGGGGCAGGGTCACCCCTCCACTTT. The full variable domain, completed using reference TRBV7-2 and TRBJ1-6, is GAGVSQSPSNKVTEKGKDVELRCDPISGHTALYWYRQSLGQGLEFLIYFQGNSAPDKSGLPSDRFSAERTGGSVSTLTIQRTQQEDSAVYLCASSLEWEGAGSPLHFGNGTRLTVT.

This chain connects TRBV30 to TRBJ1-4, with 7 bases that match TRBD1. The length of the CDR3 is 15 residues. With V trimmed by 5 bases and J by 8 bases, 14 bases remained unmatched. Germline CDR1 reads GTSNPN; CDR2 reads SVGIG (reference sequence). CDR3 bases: TGTGCCTGGTCGAACCACAGGGGAATTGGCGAAAAACTGTTTTTT. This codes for CAWSNHRGIGEKLFF.

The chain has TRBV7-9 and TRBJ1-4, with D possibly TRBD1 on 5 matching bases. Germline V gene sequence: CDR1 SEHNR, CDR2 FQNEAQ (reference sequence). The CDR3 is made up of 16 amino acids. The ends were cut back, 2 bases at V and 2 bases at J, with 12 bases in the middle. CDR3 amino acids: CASSLSSRGTNEKLFF. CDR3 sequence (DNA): TGTGCCAGCAGCTTATCATCAAGGGGCACTAATGAAAAACTGTTTTTT.